Given below is one T cell receptor (beta chain) in context. This sample is part of a study of blood T cell repertoires in COVID-19. Produced via immunoSEQ multiplex PCR; TCRdb's table is partial and in-frame only. The sample holds roughly 100,000 clones; around 87% are singletons and the top ten take less than 3.5%. Trimming stripped 5 bases from V and 2 bases from J, with 7 bases between. Germline V lookup: CDR1 GTSNPN, CDR2 SVGIG (reference sequence). The CDR3 is 11 amino acids. Input material: peripheral blood. The chain couples TRBV30 to TRBJ2-7; D uncertain. The sequence was obtained from a man in his forties or fifties with active or convalescent COVID-19. Here the CDR3 reads CAWGRTYEQYF. In DNA, the CDR3 is TGTGCCTGGGGGCGTACCTACGAGCAGTACTTC. Variable domain in full (rest from reference TRBV30 and TRBJ2-7): SQTIHQWPATLVQPVGSPLSLECTVEGTSNPNLYWYRQAAGRGLQLLFYSVGIGQISSEVPQNLSASRPQDRQFILSSKKLLLSDSGFYLCAWGRTYEQYFGPGTRLTVT.